This T cell receptor beta chain appears in the sequencing data of a study of OX40 agonist ivuxolimab in advanced cancers. For context, the study as a whole: Ivuxolimab, which targeted the costimulatory receptor OX40 (CD134), was an agonistic, fully human IgG2 monoclonal antibody. Intravenous ivuxolimab was administered to patients every 2 weeks at six dose levels: 0.01, 0.1, 0.3, 1.5, 3 and 10 mg/kg. Of the approximately 50 patients in dose escalation, some 20 had hepatocellular carcinoma, around 15 had melanoma, 9 had renal cell carcinoma and 9 had head and neck cancer. In the dose-escalation cohort, more than 75% of patients were male, and the mean age was approximately 60 years, with a range of roughly 20 to 85. Prior anti-PD-1, anti-PD-L1 or anti-CTLA-4 therapy was permitted, and checkpoint inhibitors had been received by about 37% of dose-escalation patients. Three dose-escalation patients achieved partial responses, one with hepatocellular carcinoma and two with cutaneous melanoma. The purpose of peripheral TCRbeta sequencing was to test whether ivuxolimab changed TCR sequence diversity and led to clonal T-cell expansion. The paper describes the monotherapy dose-escalation part (N = 52 patients) of the phase I trial of ivuxolimab.

Genomic DNA was isolated from the sorted cells so that the TCRbeta CDR3 region could be sequenced. TCRbeta CDR3 regions were sequenced using the immunoSEQ Assay. TCRdb re-hosts the immuneACCESS table, in-frame sequences only. Its copies lack some clones; in the studies checked, an unresolved V gene accounts for under half of them, and the cause for the rest is not known. In all, the sample holds some 87,000 clones, and around 94% of those were seen once. The ten biggest clones cover 9.5% to 11% of the sample. CDR1 and CDR2, per the germline V gene (reference sequence), are SEHNR and FQNEAQ. The CDR3 runs 15 residues from the cysteine to the phenylalanine. Solely the CDR3 DNA is kept, with 45 bases framed from the first base. Germline trimming amounts to 5 bases on V and 5 bases on J, with 7 as the count of junction bases outside the gene matches. The trial excluded patients who had a history of autoimmune disease or were on systemic immunosuppression. Peripheral blood for TCR sequencing was drawn from every dose cohort at baseline, at cycle 4 day 1 and at cycle 7 day 1. The samples were taken from a phase I, first-in-human, multicenter, open-label dose-escalation trial of ivuxolimab. Adults with locally advanced or metastatic melanoma, renal cell carcinoma, hepatocellular carcinoma or head and neck squamous cell carcinoma were enrolled in the trial. Before TCR sequencing, CD4+ T cells and CD8+ T cells from peripheral blood were sorted into separate populations.

As concerns this clone: What this receptor recognizes is not known. No much larger clone is present one base from it, and per-base qualities are unavailable.

Results the study describes overall, beyond this receptor: Low levels of normalized T-cell clonal expansion were also seen in some nonresponding patients. Clonal expansion of both CD4+ and CD8+ blood T cells was observed from baseline to week 6 at doses 0.1 to 3.0 mg/kg. In the 0.1-3.0 mg/kg groups, partial responders were among the patients with the lowest normalized peripheral clonal expansion, particularly in CD8+ T cells. The antigen specificity of the clonally expanded peripheral T cells was not determined. After ivuxolimab, expanded clones were on average more numerous among CD8+ T cells than among CD4+ T cells.

The chain links TRBV7-9 with TRBJ2-1; 9 bases in the junction line up with TRBD1. The input for sequencing was CD4+ or CD8+ T cells sorted from blood, taken in a trial of the OX40 agonist ivuxolimab. The receptor was isolated from an adult with an advanced solid tumor such as melanoma, head and neck, liver or kidney cancer. The bases read TGTGCCAGCAGCCGCGGACAGGGGATGGACAATGAGCAGTTCTTC. Protein translation: CASSRGQGMDNEQFF.